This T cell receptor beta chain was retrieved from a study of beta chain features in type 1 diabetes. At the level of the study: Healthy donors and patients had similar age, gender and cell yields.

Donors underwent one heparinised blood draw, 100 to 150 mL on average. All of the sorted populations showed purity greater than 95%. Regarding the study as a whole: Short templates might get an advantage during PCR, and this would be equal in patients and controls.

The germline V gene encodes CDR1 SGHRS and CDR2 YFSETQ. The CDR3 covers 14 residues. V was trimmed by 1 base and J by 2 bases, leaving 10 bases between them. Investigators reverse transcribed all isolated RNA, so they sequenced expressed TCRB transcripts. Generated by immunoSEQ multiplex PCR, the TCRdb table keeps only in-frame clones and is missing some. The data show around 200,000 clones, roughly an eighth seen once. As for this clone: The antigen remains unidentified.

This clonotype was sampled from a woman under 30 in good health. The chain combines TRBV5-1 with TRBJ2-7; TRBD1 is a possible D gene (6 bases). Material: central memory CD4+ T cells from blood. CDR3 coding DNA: TGCGCCAGCAGCTTGTCGGACAGCGCCTACGAGCAGTACTTC. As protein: CASSLSDSAYEQYF.